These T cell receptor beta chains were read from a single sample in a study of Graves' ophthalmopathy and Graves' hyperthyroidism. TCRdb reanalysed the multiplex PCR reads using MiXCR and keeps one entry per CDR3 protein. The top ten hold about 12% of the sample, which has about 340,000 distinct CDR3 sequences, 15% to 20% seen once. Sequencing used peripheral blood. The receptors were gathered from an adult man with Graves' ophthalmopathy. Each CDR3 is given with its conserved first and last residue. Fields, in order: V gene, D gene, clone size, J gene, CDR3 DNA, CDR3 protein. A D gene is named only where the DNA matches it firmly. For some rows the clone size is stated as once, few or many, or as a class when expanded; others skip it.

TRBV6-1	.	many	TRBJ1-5	TGTGCCAGCAGAAGATCTAGCAATCAGCCCCAGCATTTT	CASRRSSNQPQHF
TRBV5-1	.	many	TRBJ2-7	TGCGCCAGCAGCCACGGGGGGGGACAGGACAGCTACGAGCAGTACTTC	CASSHGGGQDSYEQYF
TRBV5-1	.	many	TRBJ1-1	TGCGCCAGCAGCTTGGCCGCCAGGGTGGGCGCTGAAGCTTTCTTT	CASSLAARVGAEAFF
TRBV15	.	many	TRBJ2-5	TGTGCCACCAGCCCCCAGACAGGGAGGGGAGAGACCCAGTACTTC	CATSPQTGRGETQYF
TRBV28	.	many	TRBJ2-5	TGTGCCAGCAGCAGACAGCCGTACCAAGAGACCCAGTACTTC	CASSRQPYQETQYF
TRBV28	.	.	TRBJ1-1	TGTGCCAGCAGTATGTCGGCAGCAATGAACACTGAAGCTTTCTTT	CASSMSAAMNTEAFF
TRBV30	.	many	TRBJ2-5	TGTGCCTGGAGTAATACGGGATTACAAGAGACCCAGTACTTC	CAWSNTGLQETQYF
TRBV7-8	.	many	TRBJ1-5	TGTGCCAGCAGCGTTACCCATAGCAATCAGCCCCAGCATTTT	CASSVTHSNQPQHF
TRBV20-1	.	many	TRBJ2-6	TGCAGTGCTAGCTCTCCTCCGGTTGGGGCCAACGTCCTGACTTTC	CSASSPPVGANVLTF
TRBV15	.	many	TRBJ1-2	TGTGCCACCAGCAGAGATAGGGGGGGCTATGGCAACACCTTC	CATSRDRGGYGNTF
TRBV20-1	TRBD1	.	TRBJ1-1	TGCAGTGCTAGTACCAGGGGGCCACTCACTTACACTGAAGCTTTCTTT	CSASTRGPLTYTEAFF
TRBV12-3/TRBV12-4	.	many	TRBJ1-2	TGTGCCAGCAGCCACGGGACCTACTATGGCTACACCTTC	CASSHGTYYGYTF
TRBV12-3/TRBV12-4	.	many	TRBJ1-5	TGTGCCAGCAGTTTAGGGCAGGGGAGGTATCAGCCCCAGCATTTT	CASSLGQGRYQPQHF
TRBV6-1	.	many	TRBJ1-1	TGTGCCATCAACCCAGGATCTTTCTTT	CAINPGSFF
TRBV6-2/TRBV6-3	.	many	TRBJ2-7	TGTGCCAGCAGTGCCCGACAGACGGGCGAGCAGTACTTC	CASSARQTGEQYF
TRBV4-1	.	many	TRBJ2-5	TGCGCCAGCAGCCAAGAAGGGGGGCAGGAGACCCAGTACTTC	CASSQEGGQETQYF
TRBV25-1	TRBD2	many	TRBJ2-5	TGTGCCAGCAGTGTGGTCGGGAGGGCCGATGAGACCCAGTACTTC	CASSVVGRADETQYF